This T cell receptor beta chain was sequenced during a study of T cells in Graves' hyperthyroidism and ophthalmopathy. The TCR beta CDR3 regions underwent amplification using RNA transcripts as the source. First-round RT-PCR of the TCR CDR3 relied on the HTBI primer set. TCRdb independently ran MiXCR on the multiplex PCR reads; one entry per CDR3 protein. Found here are about 260,000 distinct CDR3 sequences, about 16% of them singletons; the top ten hold around 28%. The CDR3 consists of 13 residues. J gave up 4 bases and V 5 bases, and 4 bases lay outside the gene matches. CDR1 and CDR2 from the germline V gene are LGHDT and YNNKEL (reference sequence). This clonotype has a count of ten or more.

The source material was blood. This sequence originates from a woman in her late teens or twenties with Graves' ophthalmopathy. This chain uses TRBV3-1 with TRBJ1-1, with 7 bases identical to TRBD1. The CDR3 region has the DNA TGTGCCAGCAGCGTAGGGGGCCCCACTGAAGCTTTCTTT. Encoded protein: CASSVGGPTEAFF.